Below, 20 T cell receptor beta chains from the same sample are listed, as sequenced in a study of CD8+CD57+ T cells in acquired aplastic anemia. Those patients picked for sequencing had displayed CD8+CD57+ cell expansion on flow cytometry. Template material for TCR beta VDJ and CDR3 profiling consisted of genomic DNA. TCRdb re-analysed the reads in MiXCR, keeping a single row per CDR3 protein. The table lists about 150,000 distinct CDR3 sequences, about 54% of them singletons. Sequencing was done on a sample of sorted CD4+, CD8+, or CD8+CD57+ T cells (not recorded which) from PBMCs. The receptor set was obtained from a human donor with aplastic anemia.

The CDR3: CATSRGPWETQYF. CDR3 nucleotide sequence: TGTGCCACCAGCAGGGGCCCATGGGAGACCCAGTACTTC. This rearrangement joins TRBV24-1 to TRBJ2-5; D is possibly TRBD1 (6 bases). Trimming took 7 bases from V and 5 from J, leaving 13 bases between them. Germline V gene sequence: CDR1 KGHDR, CDR2 SFDVKD. CDR3 length equals 13 residues.

The rearrangement links TRBV7-8 to TRBJ2-3; D possibly uses TRBD1 or TRBD2 (5 bases each). V lost 5 bases and J lost 8, with 14 bases in between. The CDR3 is made up of 13 amino acids. Germline assignment: CDR1 SGHVS and CDR2 FQNEAQ. The CDR3 loop reads CASSPRGTGTQYF. The DNA of the CDR3 is TGTGCCAGCAGCCCTAGAGGGACGGGTACGCAGTATTTT.

The sample holds a few counts of this clonotype. The chain combines TRBV2 with TRBJ1-5, with D uncertain. Trimming left V 4 bases short and J 2 bases short, with 6 bases between. Per germline, CDR1 SNHLY and CDR2 FYNNEI. The CDR3 contains 13 residues. CDR3 DNA: TGTGCCAGCAGTGTAAATGGCAATCAGCCCCAGCATTTT. It specifies CASSVNGNQPQHF.

This clonotype was observed a few times. The chain has TRBV12-3 or TRBV12-4 and TRBJ2-3; TRBD1 matches 8 bases. The length of the CDR3 is 15 residues. Unmatched junction bases numbered 4, after V lost 2 bases and J lost 3 bases. The CDR3 nucleotides read TGTGCCAGCAGTTTAAATAACAGGGGGACAGATACGCAGTATTTT. Its translation is CASSLNNRGTDTQYF.

This chain joins TRBV15 and TRBJ2-5, with D maybe TRBD2 (5 bases). Germline CDR1 reads LNHNV; CDR2 reads YYDKDF (reference sequence). There are 15 residues in the CDR3. V lost 0 bases to trimming and J lost 5 bases, with 13 bases between them. Here the CDR3 DNA reads TGTGCCACCAGCAGAGATCTGGCTAGCAGGGAGACCCAGTACTTC. It codes for CATSRDLASRETQYF.

This chain connects TRBV24-1 to TRBJ2-5; 8 bases map to TRBD1. J lost 5 bases, V lost 5 bases, and 15 bases had no gene match. The length of the CDR3 is 17 residues. Germline CDR1 and CDR2: KGHDR and SFDVKD. The CDR3 nucleotides are TGTGCCACCAGTGGTTACTTGTCGGACAGGGACGGGGAGACCCAGTACTTC. This translates into CATSGYLSDRDGETQYF.

This clonotype was counted ten times or more. This sequence joins TRBV5-4 and TRBJ1-1, with D hard to call. The CDR3 is made up of 11 amino acids. The germline V and J ends were trimmed by 3 bases and 7 bases, with 7 bases remaining between them. CDR1 is SGHNT, CDR2 YYREEE, per germline (reference sequence). The chain's CDR3 is CASSSGREAFF. The CDR3 nucleotides read TGTGCCAGCAGCTCCGGACGTGAAGCTTTCTTT.

The chain combines TRBV5-1 with TRBJ1-6; D is perhaps TRBD1 (5 bases). CDR1 is SGHRS and CDR2 is YFSETQ in the germline V gene. Trimming removed 4 bases at V and 3 bases at J, with 11 bases between. This CDR3 comprises 15 residues. This CDR3 reads CASSTAGGYNSPLHF. DNA of the CDR3: TGCGCCAGCAGCACCGCGGGGGGCTATAATTCACCCCTCCACTTT.

This chain links TRBV11-1 with TRBJ2-6, with TRBD2 identical over 7 bases. The ends lost 4 bases at V and 2 bases at J; junction bases unmatched: 14. The CDR3 is made up of 19 amino acids. Germline loops: CDR1 SGHAT, CDR2 FQDESV (reference sequence). The chain's CDR3 is CASSSRAGGGEAGANVLTF. CDR3 nucleotides: TGTGCCAGCAGCTCACGAGCTGGTGGGGGGGAGGCTGGGGCCAACGTCCTGACTTTC.

Worth noting for this clonotype: One end of the junction is discordant with germline, which a read error may explain. The chain links TRBV10-3 to TRBJ1-3; D is unclear. Germline V CDR1 and CDR2: ENHRY, SYGVKD. This CDR3 spans 13 amino acids. The CDR3 nucleotides are TGTGACATCAGTGAGCAGGCTGGAAACACCATAAATTTT. Protein product: CDISEQAGNTINF.

This chain links TRBV19 with TRBJ1-1; a possible D gene is TRBD1 (5 bases). V lost 9 bases to trimming and J lost 5 bases, with 19 bases between them. The germline CDR1 and CDR2 sequences are LNHDA and SQIVND (reference sequence). This CDR3 region has 14 residues. The CDR3 DNA is TGTGCCAGCAGCTGCCCGGGGGTGGGTACTGAAGCTTTCTTT. Its protein is CASSCPGVGTEAFF. The variable domain in full, with the rest retrieved from reference TRBV19 and TRBJ1-1, is DGGITQSPKYLFRKEGQNVTLSCEQNLNHDAMYWYRQDPGQGLRLIYYSQIVNDFQKGDIAEGYSVSREKKESFPLTVTSAQKNPTAFYLCASSCPGVGTEAFFGQGTRLTVV.

This clonotype has a count of ten or more. V and J are TRBV13 and TRBJ2-5, with TRBD1 matching over 12 bases. V was pared by 9 bases and J by 5 bases, with 7 bases of the junction left unmatched. This CDR3 spans 14 amino acids. Per germline, CDR1 PRHDT and CDR2 FYEKMQ (reference sequence). Here the CDR3 reads CASGTGGAGETQYF. The CDR3 DNA sequence: TGTGCCAGTGGGACAGGGGGCGCCGGGGAGACCCAGTACTTC.

This clonotype was seen only a few times. The chain uses TRBV25-1 and TRBJ2-3, with 8 bases fitting TRBD2. Germline CDR1 is MGHDK and CDR2 is SYGVNS. CDR3 size: 15 residues. The trim removed 6 bases at V and 0 bases at J, leaving 5 bases unmatched. DNA for the CDR3: TGTGCCAGCAGGGGACTAGAAACTAGCACAGATACGCAGTATTTT. It specifies CASRGLETSTDTQYF.

The gene calls are TRBV4-1 and TRBJ2-1, with D perhaps given as TRBD1 or TRBD2 (5 bases each). CDR1 is MGHRA, CDR2 YSYEKL, per germline. This CDR3 is 16 amino acids long. The V and J ends lost 1 base and 2 bases respectively, with 12 bases between them. As DNA, the CDR3 is TGCGCCAGCAGCCAAGGGGACGGCGGTCCCTACAATGAGCAGTTCTTC. Translation gives CASSQGDGGPYNEQFF.

The chain is built from TRBV9 and TRBJ2-5; TRBD1 might be the D (6 bases). Germline-derived CDR1 and CDR2 are SGDLS and YYNGEE. There are 15 residues in the CDR3. V shed 1 base and J shed 2 bases, with 12 bases lying between them. The CDR3 spells CASSVQGKNQETQYF. The DNA for the CDR3 is TGTGCCAGCAGCGTACAGGGGAAGAATCAAGAGACCCAGTACTTC.

This sequence joins TRBV24-1 and TRBJ1-3; D remains ambiguous. This CDR3 has 11 amino acids. V lost 4 bases to trimming and J lost 5 bases, with 2 bases between them. CDR1 is KGHDR and CDR2 is SFDVKD in the germline V gene. This CDR3 reads CATSERNTIYF. The CDR3 DNA follows: TGTGCCACCAGTGAACGAAACACCATATATTTT.

V gene TRBV29-1 combines with J gene TRBJ2-3, with 9 bases lining up with TRBD2. With 4 bases clipped from V and 4 bases from J, the junction kept 3 bases outside the gene matches. This CDR3 has 13 amino acids. Looked up from germline, CDR1 is SQVTM and CDR2 is ANQGSEA. Written as DNA, the CDR3 is TGCAGCGTTGCCGGCGGGGGGGCAGATACGCAGTATTTT. Protein: CSVAGGGADTQYF.

At least ten counts were recorded for this clonotype. This sequence joins TRBV10-3 and TRBJ2-1; TRBD2 might be the D (6 bases). The germline gives CDR1 ENHRY, CDR2 SYGVKD. V was clipped by 7 bases and J by 4 bases, with 14 bases between them. The CDR3 covers 14 residues. The CDR3 protein is CAIMGQGGYNEQFF. As DNA, the CDR3 is TGTGCCATCATGGGGCAGGGAGGATACAATGAGCAGTTCTTC.

The V and J genes are TRBV6-1 and TRBJ2-7, with TRBD2 matching 7 bases. The CDR3 runs 13 residues. From germline, CDR1 is MNHNS and CDR2 SASEGT. Trimming at V came to 7 bases and at J to 2 bases, leaving 5 bases not matched to a gene. The CDR3 region is CASKESGTYEQYF. CDR3 DNA: TGTGCCAGCAAGGAAAGCGGGACCTACGAGCAGTACTTC.

This clonotype has only a few counts. The chain links TRBV9 to TRBJ2-7; D is tentatively TRBD1 or TRBD2 (5 bases each). The germline V gene encodes CDR1 SGDLS and CDR2 YYNGEE. The CDR3 sequence is 12 residues long. Trimming left V 4 bases short and J 5 bases short, with 10 bases between. The CDR3 loop reads CASSPSGHEQYF. Written as DNA, the CDR3 is TGTGCCAGCAGCCCCTCGGGGCACGAGCAGTACTTC.